This T cell receptor beta chain was captured by sequencing in a study of blood T cell repertoires in COVID-19. Study-wide context: Material from acute and convalescent COVID-19 was sourced from the United States, Italy and Spain. T cells, B-cell-depleted T cells, or PBMCs provided the cDNA or gDNA that served as material.

This CDR3 comprises 15 residues. The ends were cut back, 4 bases at V and 5 bases at J, with 16 bases in the middle. Germline V gene lookup returns CDR1 LNHDA and CDR2 SQIVND (reference sequence). Sequencing was performed with immunoSEQ multiplex PCR; in TCRdb, only in-frame clones are kept and a portion is missing. The sample includes 90,000 to 100,000 clones, more than 65% of them seen just once. This sequence joins TRBV19 and TRBJ2-3; D is perhaps TRBD1 (7 bases). This receptor was taken from a woman of 80 years or more with acute or convalescent COVID-19. Sequenced input: peripheral blood. The CDR3 region is CASSNHRGGVDTQYF. CDR3 in DNA: TGTGCCAGTAGTAACCACAGGGGAGGTGTAGATACGCAGTATTTT. The full variable domain, in which reference TRBV19 and TRBJ2-3 provide the parts outside the CDR3, is DGGITQSPKYLFRKEGQNVTLSCEQNLNHDAMYWYRQDPGQGLRLIYYSQIVNDFQKGDIAEGYSVSREKKESFPLTVTSAQKNPTAFYLCASSNHRGGVDTQYFGPGTRLTVL.